The 16 T cell receptor beta chains below were found in one sample sequenced in a study of CD8 T cells in Susac syndrome. After extraction with the RNeasy kit, about 0.45 to 1 ug of the RNA was reverse transcribed using random hexamers. TCRdb reprocessed the immunoSEQ multiplex PCR reads via MiXCR and lists one record per CDR3 protein. The table lists some 300,000 distinct CDR3 sequences, 70% to 90% of them singletons. The sequencing sample was made of CD8+ T cells from PBMCs. The origin of the receptors is a human donor with multiple sclerosis.

CDR3 region: CASSQVPLAGLSYNEQFF. The CDR3 DNA follows: TGTGCCAGCAGCCAAGTTCCACTAGCGGGATTGTCCTACAATGAGCAGTTCTTC. This chain links TRBV14 with TRBJ2-1; TRBD2 agrees at 10 bases. The V and J ends lost 1 base and 1 base, in that order; junction bases with no gene match: 7. The CDR3 length is 18 residues. Germline lookup yields CDR1 SGHDN and CDR2 FVKESK.

The J gene is TRBJ2-1, the V gene TRBV3-1; D call uncertain. Trimming removed 2 bases at V and 3 bases at J, with 2 bases between. The germline V gene has CDR1 LGHDT and CDR2 YNNKEL (reference sequence). This CDR3 spans 12 amino acids. CDR3: CASSQYYNEQFF. DNA of the CDR3: TGTGCCAGCAGCCAATACTACAATGAGCAGTTCTTC.

The chain joins TRBV3-1 to TRBJ2-7; TRBD2 might be the D (6 bases). This CDR3 has 14 amino acids. The germline CDR1 and CDR2 sequences are LGHDT and YNNKEL (reference sequence). V lost 4 bases and J lost 1, with 11 bases in between. The DNA for the CDR3 is TGTGCCAGCAGCCTCCGGGACTGGTCCTACGAGCAGTACTTC. It is translated as CASSLRDWSYEQYF.

The gene calls are TRBV3-1 and TRBJ1-4; TRBD1 might be the D (5 bases). CDR1 and CDR2 from the germline V gene are LGHDT and YNNKEL (reference sequence). The CDR3 length is 17 residues. Trimming took 4 bases from V and 0 from J, leaving 15 bases between them. For the CDR3, the DNA is TGTGCCAGCAGCCTCTTGAAGGGGCGTTCAACTAATGAAAAACTGTTTTTT. Translation gives CASSLLKGRSTNEKLFF.

The rearrangement joins TRBV30 to TRBJ2-1, with D maybe TRBD2 (6 bases). CDR3 size: 14 residues. Germline CDR1 and CDR2: GTSNPN and SVGIG (reference sequence). Trimming removed 3 bases at V and 2 bases at J, with 11 bases between. The CDR3 here is CAWRWGRTYNEQFF. In nucleotides, the CDR3 is TGTGCCTGGAGGTGGGGGAGGACCTACAATGAGCAGTTCTTC.

This sequence joins TRBV29-1 and TRBJ2-1; D unresolved. The germline V and J ends were trimmed by 6 bases and 4 bases, with 7 bases remaining between them. CDR3 length: 11 amino acids. The germline V gene has CDR1 SQVTM and CDR2 ANQGSEA. The CDR3 spells CSVDRYNEQFF. The CDR3 DNA is TGCAGCGTGGATAGATACAATGAGCAGTTCTTC.

V gene TRBV2 combines with J gene TRBJ2-5; D not resolved. Looked up from germline, CDR1 is SNHLY and CDR2 is FYNNEI. The CDR3 totals 14 residues. With 3 bases removed from V and 1 base from J, the gap between germline ends came to 9 bases. This chain's CDR3 is CASSEARSQETQYF. The CDR3 coding sequence is TGTGCCAGCAGTGAGGCAAGAAGCCAAGAGACCCAGTACTTC. The full variable domain, rest sourced from reference TRBV2 and TRBJ2-5, is EPEVTQTPSHQVTQMGQEVILRCVPISNHLYFYWYRQILGQKVEFLVSFYNNEISEKSEIFDDQFSVERPDGSNFTLKIRSTKLEDSAMYFCASSEARSQETQYFGPGTRLLVL.

The chain couples TRBV29-1 to TRBJ1-1; D is unresolved. The CDR3 consists of 13 residues. CDR1 and CDR2 (germline): SQVTM, ANQGSEA. V lost 0 bases and J lost 5, with 10 bases in between. CDR3 bases: TGCAGCGTTGAAGATCAAGGACGGACTGAAGCTTTCTTT. It codes for CSVEDQGRTEAFF.

The CDR3 spells CASSGGGLGWGYGYTF. The CDR3 DNA follows: TGTGCCAGCAGTGGGGGCGGGTTAGGCTGGGGGTATGGCTACACCTTC. The gene calls are TRBV28 and TRBJ1-2, with D possibly matching TRBD1 (6 bases). This CDR3 has 16 residues. In germline, CDR1 is MDHEN, CDR2 SYDVKM. V lost 5 bases to trimming and J lost 5 bases, with 21 bases between them.

This clonotype has just one count. This sequence joins TRBV6-5 and TRBJ2-5, with D perhaps TRBD1 or TRBD2 (5 bases each). Trimming removed 7 bases from V and 1 base from J, with 16 bases in between. Per the germline V gene, CDR1 is MNHEY and CDR2 is SVGAGI. This CDR3 region has 15 residues. CDR3 sequence reads: CASTFTGGIQETQYF. In nucleotides, the CDR3 is TGTGCCAGCACCTTTACTGGGGGAATCCAAGAGACCCAGTACTTC.

The chain couples TRBV28 to TRBJ2-7; TRBD2 aligns across 15 bases. This CDR3 spans 17 amino acids. Germline CDR1 is MDHEN and CDR2 is SYDVKM. V lost 5 bases to trimming and J lost 2 bases; unmatched junction nucleotides: 7. The CDR3 DNA reads TGTGCCAGCAGTCCAACGGGACTAGCGGGAGGTCCCTACGAGCAGTACTTC. Translated, it gives CASSPTGLAGGPYEQYF.

This rearrangement joins TRBV10-3 to TRBJ2-7; no reliable D call. V lost 0 bases and J lost 2, with 14 bases in between. This CDR3 comprises 16 residues. CDR1 ENHRY and CDR2 SYGVKD come from the germline V gene. For the CDR3, the DNA is TGTGCCATCAGTGAGTCGACCCCCCAGCGCCCCTACGAGCAGTACTTC. Translated: CAISESTPQRPYEQYF.

The chain joins TRBV7-3 to TRBJ2-5, with 9 bases identical to TRBD1. CDR1 is SGHTA, CDR2 FQGTGA, per germline. This CDR3 has 14 residues. The ends lost 5 bases at V and 5 bases at J; junction bases unmatched: 6. The CDR3 loop reads CASSLTGGGETQYF. CDR3 sequence (DNA): TGTGCCAGCAGCCTCACAGGGGGCGGGGAGACCCAGTACTTC.

This clonotype was recorded only once. CDR3 protein: CSATTLPGQINGYTF. DNA of the CDR3: TGCAGTGCTACCACTCTTCCGGGACAGATAAACGGCTACACCTTC. The chain joins TRBV20-1 to TRBJ1-2; 7 bases line up with TRBD1. Germline V lookup: CDR1 DFQATT, CDR2 SNEGSKA (reference sequence). V dropped 4 bases and J dropped 8; count of bases not matched to a gene: 16. This CDR3 contains 15 residues.

This chain joins TRBV19 and TRBJ2-2, with D perhaps matching TRBD1 (6 bases). CDR3 length: 14 amino acids. In germline, CDR1 is LNHDA, CDR2 SQIVND (reference sequence). V was clipped by 7 bases and J by 4 bases, with 13 bases between them. Here the CDR3 DNA reads TGTGCCAGTACATACAGGGTGAGCACCGGGGAGCTGTTTTTT. As protein: CASTYRVSTGELFF. The variable domain in full, completed from reference TRBV19 and TRBJ2-2, reads DGGITQSPKYLFRKEGQNVTLSCEQNLNHDAMYWYRQDPGQGLRLIYYSQIVNDFQKGDIAEGYSVSREKKESFPLTVTSAQKNPTAFYLCASTYRVSTGELFFGEGSRLTVL.

The chain carries TRBV20-1 and TRBJ1-1; D is perhaps TRBD1 (6 bases). The germline gives CDR1 DFQATT, CDR2 SNEGSKA (reference sequence). V shed 5 bases and J shed 1 base, with 17 bases lying between them. This CDR3 is built from 15 residues. The CDR3 nucleotides read TGCAGTGCTCGCGAAACAGGGTTTGGGAACACTGAAGCTTTCTTT. Its protein is CSARETGFGNTEAFF.